This TCR beta chain was identified during a study of cytomegalovirus exposure and HLA in healthy donors. General observations from the study: Reportedly, HLA-A and HLA-B alleles of most subjects were accurately predicted from TCR beta. In a later analysis, productive TCRs from donors in an Asian-associated ancestry cluster reportedly carried fewer N-insertions than the cohort mean.

Deletions cut 3 bases from V and 5 bases from J, with 7 bases between. The CDR3 consists of 12 residues. Germline V gene sequence: CDR1 SGHAT, CDR2 FQDESV (reference sequence). Vbeta (60) and Jbeta (13) primers were used in the PCR. The repertoire was sequenced with immunoSEQ multiplex PCR; TCRdb's copy has only in-frame clones and lacks some. This sample has around 70,000 clones, with about four fifths found just once. For this clone: Antigen specificity is unknown.

The material sequenced was PBMCs. The chain employs TRBV11-1 and TRBJ2-5; possible D gene TRBD2, 6 bases. The receptor was isolated from a woman in her forties in good health and CMV-seropositive. CDR3 protein: CASSLLAETQYF. Written as DNA, the CDR3 is TGTGCCAGCAGCTTGCTAGCGGAGACCCAGTACTTC.